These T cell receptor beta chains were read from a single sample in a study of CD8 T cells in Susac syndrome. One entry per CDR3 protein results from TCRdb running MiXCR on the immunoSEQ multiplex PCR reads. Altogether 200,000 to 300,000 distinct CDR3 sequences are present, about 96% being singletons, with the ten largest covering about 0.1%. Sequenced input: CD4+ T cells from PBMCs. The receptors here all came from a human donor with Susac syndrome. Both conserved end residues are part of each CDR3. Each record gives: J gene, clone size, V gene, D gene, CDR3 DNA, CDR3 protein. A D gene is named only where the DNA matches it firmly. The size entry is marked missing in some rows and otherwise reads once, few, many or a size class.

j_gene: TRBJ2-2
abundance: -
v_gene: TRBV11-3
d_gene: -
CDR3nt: TGTGCCAGCAGCTTAAGGGTAAACACCGGGGAGCTGTTTTTT
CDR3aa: CASSLRVNTGELFF

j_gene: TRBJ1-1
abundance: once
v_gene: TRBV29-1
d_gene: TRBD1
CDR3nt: TGCAGCGCACCGACAGGGGGCGGTCCCTCTGAAGCTTTCTTT
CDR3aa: CSAPTGGGPSEAFF

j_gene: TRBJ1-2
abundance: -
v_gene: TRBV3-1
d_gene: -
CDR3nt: TGTGCCAGCAGCGGCTGGACGGGGGGGGCTACTGATGGCTACACCTTC
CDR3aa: CASSGWTGGATDGYTF

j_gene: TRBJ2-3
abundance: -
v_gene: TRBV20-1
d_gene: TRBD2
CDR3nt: TGCAGTGCCCCAAACTCCCGGACTAGTAGAGATACGCAGTATTTT
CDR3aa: CSAPNSRTSRDTQYF

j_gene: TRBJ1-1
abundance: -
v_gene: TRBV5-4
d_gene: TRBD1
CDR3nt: TGTGCCAGCGCTCCAGGGGGTGGGGTGAACACTGAAGCTTTCTTT
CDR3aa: CASAPGGGVNTEAFF

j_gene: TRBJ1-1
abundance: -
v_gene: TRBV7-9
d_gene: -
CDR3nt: TGTGCCAGCAGCTTAGCTCGGATCACTGAAGCTTTCTTT
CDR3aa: CASSLARITEAFF

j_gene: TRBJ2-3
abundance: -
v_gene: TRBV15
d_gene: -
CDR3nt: TGTGCCACCAGCACCCGGGCCTCTGGGGCAGATACGCAGTATTTT
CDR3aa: CATSTRASGADTQYF

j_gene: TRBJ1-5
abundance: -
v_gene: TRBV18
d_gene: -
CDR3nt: TGTGCCAGCTCACCACCCCTAGACAGGCCGTATCAGCCCCAGCATTTT
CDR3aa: CASSPPLDRPYQPQHF

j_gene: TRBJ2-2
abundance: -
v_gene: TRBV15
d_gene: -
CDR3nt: TGTGCCACCAGCAGATCACAGGGTCCCGGGGAGCTGTTTTTT
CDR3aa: CATSRSQGPGELFF

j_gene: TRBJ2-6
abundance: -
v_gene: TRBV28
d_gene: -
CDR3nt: TGTGCCAGCAGTTCGGTGTGGGGCGTCAACCCTGGGGCCAACGTCCTGACTTTC
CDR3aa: CASSSVWGVNPGANVLTF

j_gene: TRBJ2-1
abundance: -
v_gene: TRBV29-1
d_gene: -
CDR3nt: TGCAGCGTTGCGTCCTCGAAGGTCAATGAGCAGTTCTTC
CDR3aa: CSVASSKVNEQFF

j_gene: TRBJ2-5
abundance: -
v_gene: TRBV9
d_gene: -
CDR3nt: TGTGCCAGCAGCGTAGGAGGGGGGCAGGGGGAGGGCGGAGAGACCCAGTACTTC
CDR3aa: CASSVGGGQGEGGETQYF

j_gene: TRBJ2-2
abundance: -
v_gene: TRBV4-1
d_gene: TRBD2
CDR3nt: TGCGCCAGCAGCCAAGTCACGGGGACTAGCGGCAACACCGGGGAGCTGTTTTTT
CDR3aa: CASSQVTGTSGNTGELFF

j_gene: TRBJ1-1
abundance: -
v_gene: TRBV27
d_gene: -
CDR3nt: TGTGCCAGCAGCCGACATGTTACGCCGAACACTGAAGCTTTCTTT
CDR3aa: CASSRHVTPNTEAFF

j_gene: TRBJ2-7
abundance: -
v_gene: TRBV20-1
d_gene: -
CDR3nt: TGCAGTGCTTCCCCTACAGGGTGGTACGAGCAGTACTTC
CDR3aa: CSASPTGWYEQYF

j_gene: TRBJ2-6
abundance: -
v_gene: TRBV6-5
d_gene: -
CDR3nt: TGTGCCAGCAGTTTGACAGCCCCAAGCTCTGGGGCCAACGTCCTGACTTTC
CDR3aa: CASSLTAPSSGANVLTF

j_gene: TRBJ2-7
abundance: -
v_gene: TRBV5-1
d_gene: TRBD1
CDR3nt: TGCGCCACTTCGCACCGGGACAGGGGATCCGAGCAGTACTTC
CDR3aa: CATSHRDRGSEQYF

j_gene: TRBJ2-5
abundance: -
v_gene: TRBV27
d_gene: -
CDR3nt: TGTGCCAGCAGTCCGAGACGGGGTGAGACCCAGTACTTC
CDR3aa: CASSPRRGETQYF

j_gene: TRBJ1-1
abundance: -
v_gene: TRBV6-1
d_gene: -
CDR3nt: TGTGCCAGCAGTTCTTTCCCGAACACTGAAGCTTTCTTT
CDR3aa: CASSSFPNTEAFF

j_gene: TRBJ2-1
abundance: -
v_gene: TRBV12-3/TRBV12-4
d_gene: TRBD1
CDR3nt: TGTGCCAGCAGTCTTGGGACAGGTAGGATACAGTTCTTC
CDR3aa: CASSLGTGRIQFF

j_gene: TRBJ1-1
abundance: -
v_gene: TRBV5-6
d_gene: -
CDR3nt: TGTGCCAGCAGCACACGTACTGAAGCTTTCTTT
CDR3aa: CASSTRTEAFF

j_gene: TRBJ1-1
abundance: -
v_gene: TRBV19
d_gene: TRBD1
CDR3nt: TGTGCCAGCAATTTTCAACCCCGGGACAGGGGGCGAGCTTTCTTT
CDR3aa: CASNFQPRDRGRAFF

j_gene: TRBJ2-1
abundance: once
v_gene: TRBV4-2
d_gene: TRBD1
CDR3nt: TGTGCCAGCAGCCAACCCCAGGGGGACAATGAGCAGTTCTTC
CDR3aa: CASSQPQGDNEQFF

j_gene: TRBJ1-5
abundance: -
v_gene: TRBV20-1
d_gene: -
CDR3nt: TGCAGTGCTAGGCGTAGTCGGCAGCCCCAGCATTTT
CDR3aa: CSARRSRQPQHF

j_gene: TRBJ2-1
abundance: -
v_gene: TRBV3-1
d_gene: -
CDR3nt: TGTGCCAGCAGCCAGACTATCTCTGAGCAGTTCTTC
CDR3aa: CASSQTISEQFF

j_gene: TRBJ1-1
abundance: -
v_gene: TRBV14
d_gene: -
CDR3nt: TGTGCCAGCAGTCGGCCGCGGGGCATCGCTTTCTTT
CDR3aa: CASSRPRGIAFF

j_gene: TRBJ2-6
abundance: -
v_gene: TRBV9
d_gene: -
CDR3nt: TGTGCCAGCAGCGTAGCCGATCCGGGGGGCAGCTCTGGGGCCAACGTCCTGACTTTC
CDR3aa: CASSVADPGGSSGANVLTF

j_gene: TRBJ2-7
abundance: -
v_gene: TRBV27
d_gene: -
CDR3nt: TGTGCCAGCAGGTCCCCCATCCGGGGGGCAGGGGAGCAGTACTTC
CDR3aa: CASRSPIRGAGEQYF

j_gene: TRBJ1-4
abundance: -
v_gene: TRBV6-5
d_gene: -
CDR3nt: TGTGCCAGCAGTTACTCGCGGAGGGCTAATGAAAAACTGTTTTTT
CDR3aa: CASSYSRRANEKLFF

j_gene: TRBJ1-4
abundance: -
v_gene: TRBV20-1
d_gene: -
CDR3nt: TGCAGTGCTAGAGATCTTGTCAGGGACGATGAAAAACTGTTTTTT
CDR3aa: CSARDLVRDDEKLFF

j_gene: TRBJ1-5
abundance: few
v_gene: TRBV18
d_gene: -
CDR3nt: TGTGCCAGCTCACCACAAGGCGGAAATCAGCCCCAGCATTTT
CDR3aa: CASSPQGGNQPQHF

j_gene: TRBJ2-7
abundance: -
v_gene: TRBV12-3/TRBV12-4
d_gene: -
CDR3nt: TGTGCCAGCAGTTTGGGGCAGGGTATTCGCTACGAGCAGTACTTC
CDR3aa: CASSLGQGIRYEQYF

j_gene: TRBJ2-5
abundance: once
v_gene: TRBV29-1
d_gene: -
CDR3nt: TGCAGCGTTGATAGCCAGCAAGAGACCCAGTACTTC
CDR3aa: CSVDSQQETQYF

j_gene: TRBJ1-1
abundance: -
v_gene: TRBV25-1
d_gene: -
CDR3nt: TGTGCCAGCAATTGGGGCACTGAAGCTTTCTTT
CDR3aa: CASNWGTEAFF

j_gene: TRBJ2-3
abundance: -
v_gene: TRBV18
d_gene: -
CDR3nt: TGTGCCAGCTCACCAAACACCCCTAGGGAAACAGATACGCAGTATTTT
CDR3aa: CASSPNTPRETDTQYF

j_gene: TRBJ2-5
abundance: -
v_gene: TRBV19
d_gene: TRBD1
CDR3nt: TGTGCCAGTAGAGACAGGGGGCTGATCCAAGAGACCCAGTACTTC
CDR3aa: CASRDRGLIQETQYF

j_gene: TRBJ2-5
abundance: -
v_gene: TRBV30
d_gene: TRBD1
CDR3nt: TGTGCCTGGGCCAGGGACAGGGGAGAGACCCAGTACTTC
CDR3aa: CAWARDRGETQYF

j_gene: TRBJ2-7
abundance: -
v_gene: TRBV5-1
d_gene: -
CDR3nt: TGCGCCAGCAGTTCTGGTAACAGGGAGTACGAGCAGTACTTC
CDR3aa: CASSSGNREYEQYF

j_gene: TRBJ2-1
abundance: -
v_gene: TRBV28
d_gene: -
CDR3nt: TGTGCCAGCAAAACTCTACGAGAGCAGTTCTTC
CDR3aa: CASKTLREQFF

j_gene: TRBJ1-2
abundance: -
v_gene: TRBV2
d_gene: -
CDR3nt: TGTGCCAGCAGTGCCTTCGACGGCTACACCTTC
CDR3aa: CASSAFDGYTF

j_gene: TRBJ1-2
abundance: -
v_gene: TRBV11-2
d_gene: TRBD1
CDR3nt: TGTGCCAGCAGCTCTCAGGGGGTAGATGGCTACACCTTC
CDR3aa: CASSSQGVDGYTF

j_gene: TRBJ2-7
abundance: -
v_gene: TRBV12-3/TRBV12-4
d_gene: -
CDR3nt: TGTGCCAGCAAACCCTCTGGGCGGGTATACGAGCAGTACTTC
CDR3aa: CASKPSGRVYEQYF

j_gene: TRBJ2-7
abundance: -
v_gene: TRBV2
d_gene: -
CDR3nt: TGTGCCAGCAGTGAGGCCGCCGTAAAGTACTTC
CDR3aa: CASSEAAVKYF

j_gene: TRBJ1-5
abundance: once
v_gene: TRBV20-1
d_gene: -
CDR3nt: TGCAGTGCTAGTCCTAGCACTGATCAGCCCCAGCATTTT
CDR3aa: CSASPSTDQPQHF

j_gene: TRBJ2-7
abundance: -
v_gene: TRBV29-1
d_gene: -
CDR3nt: TGCAGCGTTGAAGATTACCGAGGGAACGAGCAGTACTTC
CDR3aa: CSVEDYRGNEQYF

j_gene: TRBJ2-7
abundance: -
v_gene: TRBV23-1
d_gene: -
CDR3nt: TGCGCCAGCAGGACACCCTGGGACTACGAGCAGTACTTC
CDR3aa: CASRTPWDYEQYF

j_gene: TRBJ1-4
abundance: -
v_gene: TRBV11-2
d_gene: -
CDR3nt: TGTGCCAGCAGCTTATGGACAGAAAAACTGTTTTTT
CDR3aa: CASSLWTEKLFF

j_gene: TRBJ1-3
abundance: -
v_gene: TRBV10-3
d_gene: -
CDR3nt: TGTGCCATCGTAGACCACTCTGGAAACACCATATATTTT
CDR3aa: CAIVDHSGNTIYF

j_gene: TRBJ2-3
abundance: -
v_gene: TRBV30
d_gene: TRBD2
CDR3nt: TGTGCCTGGAGTGTACCGACTAGCGGGAGAACAGATACGCAGTATTTT
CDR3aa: CAWSVPTSGRTDTQYF

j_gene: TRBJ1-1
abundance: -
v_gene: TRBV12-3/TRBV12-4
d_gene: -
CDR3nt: TGTGCCAGCAGTTGGGAGTGGGGGCTGAACACTGAAGCTTTCTTT
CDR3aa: CASSWEWGLNTEAFF

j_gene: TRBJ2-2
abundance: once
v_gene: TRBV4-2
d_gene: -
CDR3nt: TGTGCCAGCAGCCAAGATTCTTCCCCGGACGTTGCGCGAACCGGGGAGCTGTTTTTT
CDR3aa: CASSQDSSPDVARTGELFF

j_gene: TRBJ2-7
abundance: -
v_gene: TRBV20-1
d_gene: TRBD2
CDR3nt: TGCAGTGCTGGGGGGGGACTAGCGGGAGACGAGCAGTACTTC
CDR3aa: CSAGGGLAGDEQYF